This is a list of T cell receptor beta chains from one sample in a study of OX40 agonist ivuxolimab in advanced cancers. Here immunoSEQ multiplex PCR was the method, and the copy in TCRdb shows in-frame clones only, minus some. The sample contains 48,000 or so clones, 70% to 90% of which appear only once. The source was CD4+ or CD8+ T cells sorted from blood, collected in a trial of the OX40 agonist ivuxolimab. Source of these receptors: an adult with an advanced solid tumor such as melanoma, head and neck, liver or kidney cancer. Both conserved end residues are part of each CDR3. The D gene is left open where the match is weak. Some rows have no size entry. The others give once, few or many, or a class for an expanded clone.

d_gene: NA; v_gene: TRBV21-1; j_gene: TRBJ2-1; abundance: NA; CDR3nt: TGTGCCAGCAGCAACGCAGGGGGCGATGAGCAGTTCTTC; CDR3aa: CASSNAGGDEQFF
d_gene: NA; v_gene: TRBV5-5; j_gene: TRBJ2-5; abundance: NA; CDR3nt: TGTGCCAGCAGCTCTAGGAGGGGAGAGACCCAGTACTTC; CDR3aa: CASSSRRGETQYF
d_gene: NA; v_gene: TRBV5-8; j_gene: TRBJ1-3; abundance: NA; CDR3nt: TGTGCCAGCTCCCCGACCTACTCTGGAAACACCATATATTTT; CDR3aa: CASSPTYSGNTIYF
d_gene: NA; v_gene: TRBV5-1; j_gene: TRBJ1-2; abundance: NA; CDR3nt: TGCGCCAGCAGCTTGGATTCGGACTATGGCTACACCTTC; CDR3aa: CASSLDSDYGYTF
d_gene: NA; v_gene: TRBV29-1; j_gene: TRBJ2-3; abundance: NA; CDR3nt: TGCAGCGTTGAGACTTCTTCGAGAGATACGCAGTATTTT; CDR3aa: CSVETSSRDTQYF
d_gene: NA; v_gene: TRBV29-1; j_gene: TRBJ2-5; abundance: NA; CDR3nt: TGCAGCGTTGAGGACCGGGCTCGGGAGACCCAGTACTTC; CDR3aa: CSVEDRARETQYF
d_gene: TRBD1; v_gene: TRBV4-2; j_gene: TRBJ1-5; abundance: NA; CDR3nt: TGTGCCAGCAGCCAAGATAGGACAGGGGATCAGCCCCAGCATTTT; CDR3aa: CASSQDRTGDQPQHF
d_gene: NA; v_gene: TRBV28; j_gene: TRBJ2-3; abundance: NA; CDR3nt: TGTGTCTCTCGCCCCGGCGGGCGCACAGATACGCAGTATTTT; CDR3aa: CVSRPGGRTDTQYF
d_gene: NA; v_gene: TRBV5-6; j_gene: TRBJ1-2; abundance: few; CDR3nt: TGTGCCAGCAACTCCGGGAGAACGGAGGGCTACACCTTC; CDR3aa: CASNSGRTEGYTF
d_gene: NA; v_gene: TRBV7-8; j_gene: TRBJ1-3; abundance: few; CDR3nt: TGTGCCAGCAGCTTAGGGGCAGGGAGCTCTGGAAACACCATATATTTT; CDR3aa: CASSLGAGSSGNTIYF
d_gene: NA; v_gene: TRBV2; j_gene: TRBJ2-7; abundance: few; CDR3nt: TGTGCCAGCAGTGAACGGCGGGGCCCCTACGAGCAGTACTTC; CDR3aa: CASSERRGPYEQYF
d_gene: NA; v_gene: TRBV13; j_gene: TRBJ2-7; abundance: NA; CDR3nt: TGTGCCAGCAGCTTAAGGGGGACCTACGAGCAGTACTTC; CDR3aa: CASSLRGTYEQYF
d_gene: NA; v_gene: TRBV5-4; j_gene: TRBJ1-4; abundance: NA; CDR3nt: TGTGCCAGCAGCCCCACAGTGAATAGTGAAAAACTGTTTTTT; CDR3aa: CASSPTVNSEKLFF
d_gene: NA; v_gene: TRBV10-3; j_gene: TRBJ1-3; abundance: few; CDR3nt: TGTGCCATCAGAGCGGAGGTTTCTGGAAACACCATATATTTT; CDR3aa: CAIRAEVSGNTIYF
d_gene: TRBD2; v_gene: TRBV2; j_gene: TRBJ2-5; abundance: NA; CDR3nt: TGTGCCAGCAGGAGAGGACTAGCGGGTTACCAAGAGACCCAGTACTTC; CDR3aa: CASRRGLAGYQETQYF
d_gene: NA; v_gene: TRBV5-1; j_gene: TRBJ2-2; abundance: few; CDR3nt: TGCGCCAGCAGCTTGGGCGGGTCTGCCGGGGAGCTGTTTTTT; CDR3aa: CASSLGGSAGELFF
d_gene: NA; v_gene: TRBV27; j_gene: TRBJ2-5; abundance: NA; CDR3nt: TGTGCCAGCAGTTCTCTGGTATTGGGGGAGACCCAGTACTTC; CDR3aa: CASSSLVLGETQYF
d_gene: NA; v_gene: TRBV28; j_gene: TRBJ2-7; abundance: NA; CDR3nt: TGTGCCAGCCGCTTTCGGGCCGGGGAGCAGTACTTC; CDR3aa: CASRFRAGEQYF
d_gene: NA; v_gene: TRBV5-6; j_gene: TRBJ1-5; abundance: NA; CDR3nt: TGTGCCAGCAGCTCTTATCGGGGTAGCAATAGCAATCAGCCCCAGCATTTT; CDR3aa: CASSSYRGSNSNQPQHF
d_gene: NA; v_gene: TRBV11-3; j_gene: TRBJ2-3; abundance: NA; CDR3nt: TGTGCCAGCAGCTTAGATGCCTCGACGCAGTATTTT; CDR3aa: CASSLDASTQYF
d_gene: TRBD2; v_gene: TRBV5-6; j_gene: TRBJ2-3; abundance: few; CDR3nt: TGTGCCAGCAGCTTGGTTGCGGGAGTAGTCACAGATACGCAGTATTTT; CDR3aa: CASSLVAGVVTDTQYF
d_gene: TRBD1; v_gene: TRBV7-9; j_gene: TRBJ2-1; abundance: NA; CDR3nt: TGTGCCAGCAGGCCGACAGGGGGCTCCTACAATGAGCAGTTCTTC; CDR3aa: CASRPTGGSYNEQFF
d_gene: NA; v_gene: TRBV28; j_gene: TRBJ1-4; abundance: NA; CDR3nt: TGTGCCAGCACCCTAGGGGGGGGGCGAATTGCTGCGGGTAAACTGTTTTTT; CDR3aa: CASTLGGGRIAAGKLFF
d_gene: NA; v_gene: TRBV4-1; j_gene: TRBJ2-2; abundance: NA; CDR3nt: TGCGCCAGCAGCCAAAGAAGGGACGACGGGGAGCTGTTTTTT; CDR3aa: CASSQRRDDGELFF
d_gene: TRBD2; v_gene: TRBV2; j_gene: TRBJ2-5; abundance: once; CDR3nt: TGTGCCAGCAGTCTAGCGGGAGTGGGGGAGACCCAGTACTTC; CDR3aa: CASSLAGVGETQYF
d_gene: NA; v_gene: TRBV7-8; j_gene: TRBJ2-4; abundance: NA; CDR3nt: TGTGCCAGCAGCTTAGCGCGCAGGTTCGGCGGTGCCAAAAACATTCAGTACTTC; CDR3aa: CASSLARRFGGAKNIQYF
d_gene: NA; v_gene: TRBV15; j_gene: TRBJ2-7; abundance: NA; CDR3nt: TGTGCCACCAGCAGAGAAGTGTGGGGCGAGCAGTACTTC; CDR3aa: CATSREVWGEQYF